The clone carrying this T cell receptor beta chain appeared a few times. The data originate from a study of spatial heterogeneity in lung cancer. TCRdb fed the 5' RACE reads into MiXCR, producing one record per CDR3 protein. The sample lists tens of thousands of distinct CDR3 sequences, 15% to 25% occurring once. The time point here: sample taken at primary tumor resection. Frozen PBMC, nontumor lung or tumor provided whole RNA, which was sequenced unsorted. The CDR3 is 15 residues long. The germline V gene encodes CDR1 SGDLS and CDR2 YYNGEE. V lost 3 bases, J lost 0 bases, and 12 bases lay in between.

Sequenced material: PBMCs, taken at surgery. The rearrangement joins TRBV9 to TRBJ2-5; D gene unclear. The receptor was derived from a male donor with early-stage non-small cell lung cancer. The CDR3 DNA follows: TGTGCCAGCAGCGCCAACCACCTGTACCAAGAGACCCAGTACTTC. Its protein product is CASSANHLYQETQYF.